This T cell receptor beta chain was captured by sequencing in a study of blood T cells in healthy people across ages (dated by TCRdb to the mid-2010s). Study-level background: In model experiments, template switching captured roughly one uniquely barcoded TCR beta cDNA molecule for every two T cells. Age-related changes in TCR beta repertoire diversity were measured in the study by deep sequencing normalized with unique cDNA molecular identifiers. The donors were split into four age groups: young (average approximately 16 years), middle-aged (more than 35), aged (roughly 68) and long-lived (approximately 80). Donors of different ages were randomly distributed across sequencing lanes to avoid experimental bias. For two donors (one aged 18 to 30 and one aged 80 or older), the study analyzed two additional independent replicas of 1 million unique cDNA reads from the same blood draw. What the work shows at the level of the full study, not this receptor alone: Since profiling was done on bulk unsorted PBMCs, naive and antigen-experienced compartments could not be conclusively compared. Because donor CMV infection status was unknown, age-related changes in expanded clonotypes were potentially confounded. There was a strong correlation between observed TCR beta diversity and the percentage of naive T cells measured by flow cytometry. Compared with the aged group, the long-lived group had more naive CD4+ T cells, fewer expanded clones and increased TCR diversity, a pattern suggesting age selection. Estimates of total diversity from one million sequenced T cells were regarded as lower bounds and underestimates. Observed TCR beta diversity per million T cells fell roughly linearly with age, and a significant reduction was already apparent by age roughly 40.

In the case of this clonotype: Its antigen is unknown. Nothing much larger sits one base from this clone, and base qualities are not available.

As encoded in the germline V gene, CDR1 is SGHTA while CDR2 is FQGNSA. The CDR3 runs 13 amino acids, cysteine and phenylalanine included. Of the read, only the CDR3 DNA is kept; its 39 bases are in frame from base 1. The junction carries 14 bases between V and J, which are trimmed by 10 bases and 2 bases respectively. The donors were roughly 39 Caucasian individuals from Russia, aged 6 to 90 years, who were systemically healthy. Each donor gave approximately 9.3 milliliters of peripheral blood, collected into EDTA-treated Vacutainer tubes. Ficoll-Paque density-gradient centrifugation was used to isolate PBMCs, with at least 7 million obtained per sample. Trizol reagent was used to extract total RNA from PBMCs, with at least 5.5 micrograms per sample. For every donor, an aliquot of PBMCs went through flow cytometry to measure the percentages of naive CD45RAhigh/CD27high T cells. The library was built by means of 5' RACE. TCRdb lists the instrument as Illumina HiSeq 2500. The second PCR ran for roughly 7 to 11 cycles and used a J-beta primer mix along with a sample-barcoded 5' primer. A unique molecular identifier was introduced onto each TCR beta cDNA molecule by a template-switch 5' adaptor carrying 12 random nucleotides. Each sample yielded at least 2.5 million CDR3-containing paired-end reads. The Mint cDNA synthesis kit, primed by a TRBC-specific oligonucleotide, was used to synthesize first-strand cDNA from all RNA. Following uracil-DNA glycosylase treatment, all cDNA underwent a first 18-cycle PCR with the universal primers M1SS and BC2_uni_R. The study's processing was this. Normalization of each sample was performed by random selection of 1 million high-quality reads, each carrying a distinct molecular identifier. Reads with shared molecular identifiers were discarded instead of being binned into consensus sequences. CDR3 identification, clonotype clustering and error correction used MiTCR with a Q25 quality threshold and the strictest error-elimination algorithm. Lower-bound total TCR beta diversity was estimated with a nonparametric unseen species model using Euler transformation. The raw public reads went through TCRdb reprocessing: fastp at Q25, MiXCR clone calling, in-frame beta chains kept. Every distinct CDR3 protein forms one entry, paired with its most common genes and DNA. TCRdb assigned the V and J calls; the authors' analysis was not used. In this sample the table shows 870,000 or so distinct CDR3 sequences, about 30% of which occur a single time. The top ten constitute around 16% of the sample.

The chain is made from TRBV7-2 and TRBJ1-1, with the identity of the D gene unclear. Sequencing input: blood. This TCR came from a woman aged 80 or older in good health. Here is the DNA: TGTGCCACTCGGGAGAGTACAAACACTGAAGCTTTCTTT. It translates to CATRESTNTEAFF.